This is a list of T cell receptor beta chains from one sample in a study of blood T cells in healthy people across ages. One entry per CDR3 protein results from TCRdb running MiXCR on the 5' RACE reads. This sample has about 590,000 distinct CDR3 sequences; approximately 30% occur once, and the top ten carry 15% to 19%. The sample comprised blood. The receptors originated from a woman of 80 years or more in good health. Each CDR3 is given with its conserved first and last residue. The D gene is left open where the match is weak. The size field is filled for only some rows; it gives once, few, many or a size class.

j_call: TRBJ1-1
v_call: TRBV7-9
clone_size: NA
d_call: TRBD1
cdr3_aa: CASRYGTGSNTEAFF
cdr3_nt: TGTGCCAGCAGATACGGGACAGGGTCCAACACTGAAGCTTTCTTT

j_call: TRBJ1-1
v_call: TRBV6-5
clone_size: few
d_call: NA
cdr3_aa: CASSYTGAAPNTEAFF
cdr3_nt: TGTGCCAGCAGTTACACGGGGGCGGCCCCGAACACTGAAGCTTTCTTT

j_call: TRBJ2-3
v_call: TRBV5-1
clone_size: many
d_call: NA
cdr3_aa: CASSLALHTDTQYF
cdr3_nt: TGCGCCAGCAGCTTGGCACTTCACACAGATACGCAGTATTTT

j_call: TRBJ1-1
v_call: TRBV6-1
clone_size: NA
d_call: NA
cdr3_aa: CASTGETGNTEAFF
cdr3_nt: TGTGCCAGCACTGGGGAAACAGGGAACACTGAAGCTTTCTTT

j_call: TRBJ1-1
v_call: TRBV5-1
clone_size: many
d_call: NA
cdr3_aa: CASSFNRETEAFF
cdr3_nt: TGCGCCAGCAGCTTTAACAGGGAAACTGAAGCTTTCTTT

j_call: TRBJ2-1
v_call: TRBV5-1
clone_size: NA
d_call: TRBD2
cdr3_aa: CASSPSGGYNDQFF
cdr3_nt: TGCGCCAGCAGCCCTAGCGGAGGATACAATGACCAGTTCTTC

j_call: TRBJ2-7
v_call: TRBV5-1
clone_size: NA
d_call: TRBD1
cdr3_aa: CASRKGQGIRSPYEQYF
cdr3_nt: TGCGCCAGCAGGAAGGGACAGGGAATAAGAAGCCCCTACGAGCAGTACTTC

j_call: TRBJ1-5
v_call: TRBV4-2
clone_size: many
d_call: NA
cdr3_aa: CASSQERTRGNQPQHF
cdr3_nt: TGTGCCAGCAGCCAAGAAAGAACTAGGGGCAATCAGCCCCAGCATTTT

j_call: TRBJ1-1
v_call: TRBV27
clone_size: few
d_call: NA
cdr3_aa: CASMGNMNTEAFF
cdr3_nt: TGTGCCAGTATGGGGAATATGAACACTGAAGCTTTCTTT

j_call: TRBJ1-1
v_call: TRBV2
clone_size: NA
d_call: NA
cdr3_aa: CASSERRMNTEAFF
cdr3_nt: TGTGCCAGCAGTGAACGCCGAATGAACACTGAAGCTTTCTTT

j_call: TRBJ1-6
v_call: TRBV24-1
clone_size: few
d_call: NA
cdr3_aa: CATSASNNSPLHF
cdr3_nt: TGTGCCACCAGTGCCAGCAATAATTCACCCCTCCACTTT

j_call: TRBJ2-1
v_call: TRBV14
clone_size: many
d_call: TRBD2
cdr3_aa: CASSPRRGRRSYNEQFF
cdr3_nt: TGTGCCAGCAGCCCGCGGCGGGGGAGACGCTCCTACAATGAGCAGTTCTTC

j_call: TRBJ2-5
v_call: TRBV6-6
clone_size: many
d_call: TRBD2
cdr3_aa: CASRARTSGGAGETQYF
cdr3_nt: TGTGCCAGCAGAGCTCGGACTAGCGGGGGGGCCGGGGAGACCCAGTACTTC

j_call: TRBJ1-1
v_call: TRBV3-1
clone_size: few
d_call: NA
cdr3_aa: CASSHLSSSEAFF
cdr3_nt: TGTGCCAGCAGCCATCTCTCCTCCTCTGAAGCTTTCTTT

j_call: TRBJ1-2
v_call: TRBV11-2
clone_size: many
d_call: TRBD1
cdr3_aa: CASSPNRGRAGGYTF
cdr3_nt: TGTGCCAGCAGCCCTAACAGGGGGAGGGCCGGTGGCTACACCTTC

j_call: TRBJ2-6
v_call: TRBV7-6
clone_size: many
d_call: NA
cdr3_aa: CASSLRTPYSGANVLTF
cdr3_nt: TGTGCCAGCAGCTTGCGGACCCCGTACTCTGGGGCCAACGTCCTGACTTTC

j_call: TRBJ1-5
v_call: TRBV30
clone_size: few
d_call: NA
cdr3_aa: CAWTGRSNQPQHF
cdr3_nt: TGTGCCTGGACAGGACGGAGTAATCAGCCCCAGCATTTT

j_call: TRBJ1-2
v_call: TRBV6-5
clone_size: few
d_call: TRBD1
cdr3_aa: CASSYAGTGGGYTF
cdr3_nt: TGTGCCAGCAGTTACGCCGGGACAGGGGGTGGCTACACCTTC

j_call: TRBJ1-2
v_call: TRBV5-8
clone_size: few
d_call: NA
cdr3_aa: CASSFQGHYGYTF
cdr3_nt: TGTGCCAGCAGCTTTCAGGGACACTATGGCTACACCTTC

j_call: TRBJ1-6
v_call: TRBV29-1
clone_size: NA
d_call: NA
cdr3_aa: CSAGTHNSPLHF
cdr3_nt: TGCAGCGCAGGAACCCATAATTCACCCCTCCACTTT

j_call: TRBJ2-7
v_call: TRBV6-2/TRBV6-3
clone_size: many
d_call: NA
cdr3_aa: CASSPWTGSYEQYF
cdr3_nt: TGTGCCAGCAGCCCTTGGACCGGGTCCTACGAGCAGTACTTC

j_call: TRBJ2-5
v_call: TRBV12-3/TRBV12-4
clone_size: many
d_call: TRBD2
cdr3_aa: CASTVAGLMETQYF
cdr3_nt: TGTGCCAGCACCGTAGCGGGGTTAATGGAGACCCAGTACTTC

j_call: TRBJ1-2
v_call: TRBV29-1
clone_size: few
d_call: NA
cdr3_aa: CSVERGGYTF
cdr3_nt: TGCAGCGTTGAACGGGGAGGCTACACCTTC

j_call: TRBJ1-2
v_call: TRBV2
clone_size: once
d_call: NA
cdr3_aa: CASSDVGAGYGYTF
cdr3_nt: TGTGCCAGCAGTGACGTCGGGGCGGGCTATGGCTACACCTTC

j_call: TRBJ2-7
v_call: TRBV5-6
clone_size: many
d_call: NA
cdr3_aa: CASRRRSHEQYF
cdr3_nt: TGTGCCAGCAGACGAAGATCCCACGAGCAGTACTTC

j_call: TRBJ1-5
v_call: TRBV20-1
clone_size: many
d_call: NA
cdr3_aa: CSARVDRGNQPQHF
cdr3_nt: TGCAGTGCTAGAGTAGATAGGGGCAATCAGCCCCAGCATTTT

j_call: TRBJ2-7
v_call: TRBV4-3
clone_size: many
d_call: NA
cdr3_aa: CASSQEGQSQQYF
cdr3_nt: TGCGCCAGCAGCCAAGAAGGACAAAGTCAGCAGTACTTC

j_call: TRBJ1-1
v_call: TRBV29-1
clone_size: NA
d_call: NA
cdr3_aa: CSVARGLGTEAFF
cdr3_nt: TGCAGCGTTGCCAGGGGCTTGGGCACTGAAGCTTTCTTT

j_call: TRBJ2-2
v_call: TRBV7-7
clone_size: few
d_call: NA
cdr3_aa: CASSLEDNTGELFF
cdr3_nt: TGTGCTAGCAGCTTGGAGGATAACACCGGGGAGCTGTTTTTT

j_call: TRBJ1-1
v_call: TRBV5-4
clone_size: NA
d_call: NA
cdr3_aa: CASRVDFYGGTEAFF
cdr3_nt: TGTGCCAGCAGGGTTGACTTTTACGGAGGCACTGAAGCTTTCTTT

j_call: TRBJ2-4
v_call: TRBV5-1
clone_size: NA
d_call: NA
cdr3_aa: CASSLGARGRTKNIQYF
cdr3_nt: TGCGCCAGCAGCTTGGGGGCCAGGGGTCGGACCAAAAACATTCAGTACTTC